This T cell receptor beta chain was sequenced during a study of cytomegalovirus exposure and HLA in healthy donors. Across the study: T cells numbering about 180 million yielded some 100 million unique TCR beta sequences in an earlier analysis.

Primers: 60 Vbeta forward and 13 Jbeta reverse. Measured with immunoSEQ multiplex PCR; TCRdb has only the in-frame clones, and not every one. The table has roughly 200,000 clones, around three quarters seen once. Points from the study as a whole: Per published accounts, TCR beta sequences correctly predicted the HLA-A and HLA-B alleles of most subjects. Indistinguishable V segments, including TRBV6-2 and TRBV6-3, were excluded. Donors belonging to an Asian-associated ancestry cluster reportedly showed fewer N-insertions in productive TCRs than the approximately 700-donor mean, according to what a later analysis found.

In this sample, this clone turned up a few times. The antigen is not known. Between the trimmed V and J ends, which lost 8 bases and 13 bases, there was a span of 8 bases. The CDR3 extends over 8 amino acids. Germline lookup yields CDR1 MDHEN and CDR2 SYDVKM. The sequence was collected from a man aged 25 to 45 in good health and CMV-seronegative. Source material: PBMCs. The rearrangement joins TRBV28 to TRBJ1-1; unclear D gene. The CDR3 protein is CASGSGFF. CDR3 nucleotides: TGTGCCAGCGGGTCGGGTTTCTTT.